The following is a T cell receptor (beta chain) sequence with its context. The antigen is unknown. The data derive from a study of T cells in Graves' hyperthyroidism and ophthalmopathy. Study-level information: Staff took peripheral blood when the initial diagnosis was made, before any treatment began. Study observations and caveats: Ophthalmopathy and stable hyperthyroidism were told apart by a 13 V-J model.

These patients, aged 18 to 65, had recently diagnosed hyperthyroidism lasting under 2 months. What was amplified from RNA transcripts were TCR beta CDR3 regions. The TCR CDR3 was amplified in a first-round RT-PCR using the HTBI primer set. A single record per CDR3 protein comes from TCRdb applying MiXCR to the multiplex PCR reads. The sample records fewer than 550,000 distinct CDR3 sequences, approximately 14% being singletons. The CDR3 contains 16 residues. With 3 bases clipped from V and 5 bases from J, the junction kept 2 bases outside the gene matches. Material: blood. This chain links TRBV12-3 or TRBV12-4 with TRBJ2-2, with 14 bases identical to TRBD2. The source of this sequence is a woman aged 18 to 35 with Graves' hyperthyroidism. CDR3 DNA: TGTGCCAGCAGTTTCCGACTAGCGGGAGGGACCGGGGAGCTGTTTTTT. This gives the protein CASSFRLAGGTGELFF.